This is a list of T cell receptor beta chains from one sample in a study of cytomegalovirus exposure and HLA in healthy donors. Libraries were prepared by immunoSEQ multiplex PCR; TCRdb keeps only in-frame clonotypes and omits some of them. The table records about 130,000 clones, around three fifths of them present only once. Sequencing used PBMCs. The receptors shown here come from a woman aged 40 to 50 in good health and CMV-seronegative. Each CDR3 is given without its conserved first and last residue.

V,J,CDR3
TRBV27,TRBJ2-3,ASSFGRVPDTQY
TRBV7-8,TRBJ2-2,ASSLGPGQENTGELF
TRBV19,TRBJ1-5,ASSGTANQPQH
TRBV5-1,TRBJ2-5,ASSPDTERETQY
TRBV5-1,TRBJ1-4,ASSSRATNEKLF
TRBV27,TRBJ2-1,ASSSTGRNNEQF
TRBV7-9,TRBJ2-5,ASSPTRGQETQY
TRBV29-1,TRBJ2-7,SVEGGQVSYEQY
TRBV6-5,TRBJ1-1,ASSTRGGKAF
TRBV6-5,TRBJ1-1,ASSRRVYGTEAF
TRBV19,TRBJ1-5,ASSGDRDRVVYSNQPQH
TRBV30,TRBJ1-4,AWGGGAGATNEKLF
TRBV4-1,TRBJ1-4,ASSQDSTGTNEKLF
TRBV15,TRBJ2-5,ATSRQPAGDGQETQY
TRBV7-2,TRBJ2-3,ASNSQGTDTQY
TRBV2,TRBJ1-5,ASSVMGQAFNQPQH
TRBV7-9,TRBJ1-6,ASSLQGYNSPLH
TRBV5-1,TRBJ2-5,ASSFDRDEQY
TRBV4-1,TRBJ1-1,ASSPGAEAF
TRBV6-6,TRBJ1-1,ASSPGQGTTEAF
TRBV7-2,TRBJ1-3,ASSLAEVQGASGNTIY
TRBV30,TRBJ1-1,AWSVDRAEAF
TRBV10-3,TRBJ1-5,AISEDQRVGGPQH
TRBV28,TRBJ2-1,AISGGVAGYNEQF
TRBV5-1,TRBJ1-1,ASSFGSTGTEAF
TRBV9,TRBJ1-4,ASSVAGTGDEKLF
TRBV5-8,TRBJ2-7,ASSRPLRLTYEQY
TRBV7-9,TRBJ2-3,ASSSGTSGGTDTQY
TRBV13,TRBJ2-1,ASSLPYGTRPFNEQF
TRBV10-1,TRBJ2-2,ASSEFSGKQPGELF
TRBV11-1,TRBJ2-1,ASSLEGRTSVDEQF
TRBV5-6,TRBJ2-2,ASSLADRGDTGELF
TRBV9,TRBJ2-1,ASSVGPQGAGEQF
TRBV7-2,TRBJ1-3,ASSLGRGGTGNTIY
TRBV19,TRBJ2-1,ATSIKQGDEQF
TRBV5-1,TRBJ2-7,ASGSGTGSSYEQY
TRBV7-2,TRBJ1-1,ASSLISSEAF
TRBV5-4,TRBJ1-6,ASSFRLGRASPLH
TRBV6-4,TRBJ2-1,ASSEEPSGYNEQF
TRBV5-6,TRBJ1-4,ASSRDRGSEKLF
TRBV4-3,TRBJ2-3,ASSLGQGRTDTQY
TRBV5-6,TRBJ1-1,ASSLVRSTEAF
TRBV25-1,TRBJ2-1,ASSELRGEQF
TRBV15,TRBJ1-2,ATSRAPQGRGYGYT
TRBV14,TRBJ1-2,ASSQGHPNYGYT
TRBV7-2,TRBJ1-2,ASSLRAATSYGYT
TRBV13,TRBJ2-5,ASSLREQETQY
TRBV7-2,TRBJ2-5,ASSLDPLRDGQETQY
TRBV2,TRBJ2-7,ASRDRAYEQY
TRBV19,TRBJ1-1,ASTQTGLLTEAF
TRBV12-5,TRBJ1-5,ASGPTFPNQPQH
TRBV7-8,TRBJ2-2,ASSLGAGIANTGELF
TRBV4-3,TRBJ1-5,ASSQTPQGDQPQH
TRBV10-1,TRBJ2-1,ASSETRSYTEQF
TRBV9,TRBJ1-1,ASSVGRVNTEAF
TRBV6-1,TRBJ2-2,ASSEGTGVTGELF
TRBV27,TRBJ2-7,ASSRSGTGNPSYEQY
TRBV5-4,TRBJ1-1,ASSLEQGTEAF